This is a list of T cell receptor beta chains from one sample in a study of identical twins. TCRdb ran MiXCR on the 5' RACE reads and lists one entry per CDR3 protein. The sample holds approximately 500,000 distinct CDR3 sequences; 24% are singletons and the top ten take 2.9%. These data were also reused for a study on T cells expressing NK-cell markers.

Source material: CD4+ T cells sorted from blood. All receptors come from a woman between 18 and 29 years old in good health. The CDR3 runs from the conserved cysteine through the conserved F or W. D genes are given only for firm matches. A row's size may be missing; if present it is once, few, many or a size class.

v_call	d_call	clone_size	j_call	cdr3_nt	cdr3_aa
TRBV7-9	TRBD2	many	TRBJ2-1	TGTGCCAGCAGCTCAGGACTAGCGGCTTACAATGAGCAGTTCTTC	CASSSGLAAYNEQFF
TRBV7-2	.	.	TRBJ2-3	TGTGCCAGCAGCTTAGCGTGGGGTCCCGGGGATACGCAGTATTTT	CASSLAWGPGDTQYF
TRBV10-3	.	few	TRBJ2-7	TGTGCCATCAGTGAAATTACAGGCCTCGGCGGCGAGCAGTACTTC	CAISEITGLGGEQYF
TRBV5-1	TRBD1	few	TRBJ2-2	TGCGCCAGCAGCACACCCCCAGGGACAGGGGGCGACGCCGGGGAGCTGTTTTTT	CASSTPPGTGGDAGELFF
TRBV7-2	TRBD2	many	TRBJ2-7	TGTGCCAGCGGCCTAGCGGGAGTCTACGAGCAGTACTTC	CASGLAGVYEQYF
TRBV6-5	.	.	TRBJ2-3	TGTGCCAGCAGTTACCTGCCGACTAGCACAGATACGCAGTATTTT	CASSYLPTSTDTQYF
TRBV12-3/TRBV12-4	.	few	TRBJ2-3	TGTGCCAGCAGTATAGAAGGTGGAGCGCAGTATTTT	CASSIEGGAQYF
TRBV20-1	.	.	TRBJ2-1	TGCAGTGCTAGAGCCTCCTCCTACAATGAGCAGTTCTTC	CSARASSYNEQFF
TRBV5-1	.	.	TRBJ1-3	TGCGCCAGCAGCCTGGAGGTACCGCGTAGTGACAACACCATATATTTT	CASSLEVPRSDNTIYF
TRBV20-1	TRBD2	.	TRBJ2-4	TGCAGTGCTACCCGACCGGGACTAGAGAACATTCAGTACTTC	CSATRPGLENIQYF
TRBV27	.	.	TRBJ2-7	TGTGCCAGCAAGGCGGGGAGGAGTTCCTACGAGCAGTACTTC	CASKAGRSSYEQYF
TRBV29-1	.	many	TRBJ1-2	TGCAGCGTGACCGGGGGAGTCGGGAGGGTCTTC	CSVTGGVGRVF
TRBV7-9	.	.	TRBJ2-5	TGTGCCAGCAGGGCCAAACAAGAGACCCAGTACTTC	CASRAKQETQYF
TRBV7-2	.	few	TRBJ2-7	TGTGCCAGCAGCTTAGTGGGGTGGGGAGATAGCTCCTACGAGCAGTACTTC	CASSLVGWGDSSYEQYF
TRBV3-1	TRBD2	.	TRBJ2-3	TGTGCCACCAGCCTCGGAGCGGGGGGTCAGGACACGCAGTATTTT	CATSLGAGGQDTQYF
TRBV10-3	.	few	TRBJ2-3	TGTGCCATCCGGGGCCGCACAGATACGCAGTATTTT	CAIRGRTDTQYF
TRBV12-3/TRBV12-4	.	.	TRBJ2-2	TGTGCCAGCAGTTTCGTCTCCCTCGGGGAGCTGTTTTTT	CASSFVSLGELFF
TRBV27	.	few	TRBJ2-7	TGTGCCAGCAGTGACCGACAGGCCAGCTACGAGCAGTACTTC	CASSDRQASYEQYF
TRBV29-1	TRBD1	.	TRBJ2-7	TGCAGCGTCGTGGACAGGGGAGTAGGCGAGCAGTACTTC	CSVVDRGVGEQYF
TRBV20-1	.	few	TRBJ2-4	TGCAGTGCTCGCCGCACTAGCAACCTAGCCAAAAACATTCAGTACTTC	CSARRTSNLAKNIQYF
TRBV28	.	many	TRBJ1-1	TGTGCCAGTGGGAACACTGAAGCTTTCTTT	CASGNTEAFF
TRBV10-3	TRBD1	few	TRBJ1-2	TGTGCCATCAGAGGGGGCAACTATGGCTACACCTTC	CAIRGGNYGYTF
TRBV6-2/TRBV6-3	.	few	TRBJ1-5	TGTGCCAGCAAAGAGGGAAATCAGCCCCAGCATTTT	CASKEGNQPQHF
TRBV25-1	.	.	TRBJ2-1	TGTGCCAGCAGCGGAGGGCCGGGGGACTATGAGCAGTTCTTC	CASSGGPGDYEQFF
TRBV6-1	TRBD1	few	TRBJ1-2	TGTGCCAGCAGTCCTCTTCACAGGGGTACCTATGGCTACACCTTC	CASSPLHRGTYGYTF
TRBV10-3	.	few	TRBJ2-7	TGTGCCATCAGTGATATCCCGAGGGTCTACGAGCAGTACTTC	CAISDIPRVYEQYF